These 12 T cell receptor beta chains came from one sample sequenced in a study of shared clonotypes between healthy human individuals. Positively selected for CCR7, the CD45RO-negative cells used as naive CD8 cells excluded terminally differentiated effector memory CD45RA+ cells. The method was immunoSEQ multiplex PCR; TCRdb's version includes in-frame clones alone and lacks a portion of them. The table has about 1,800,000 clones, 85% to 95% seen once. Sequencing used naive CD8+ T cells sorted from blood. These receptors were obtained from a man aged 18 to 35 in good health.

The chain links TRBV27 to TRBJ2-7; possibly TRBD1 for D (5 bases). Germline V CDR1 and CDR2: MNHEY, SMNVEV (reference sequence). The CDR3 runs to 16 residues. V lost 6 bases to trimming and J lost 7 bases, with 25 bases between them. This CDR3 reads CASSPSWGELVDEQYF. The CDR3 nucleotides are TGTGCCAGCAGCCCCAGTTGGGGCGAGCTTGTTGATGAGCAGTACTTC.

V gene TRBV7-6 combines with J gene TRBJ2-7, with TRBD1 identical over 7 bases. The junction had 12 bases not matched to a gene; V was cut back by 5 bases and J by 5 bases. CDR1 and CDR2 from the germline V gene are SGHVS and FNYEAQ. The CDR3 totals 15 residues. The CDR3 sequence: CASSPTPTGFNEQYF. The CDR3 DNA is TGTGCCAGCAGCCCTACCCCGACAGGGTTCAACGAGCAGTACTTC.

This clone appeared a few times. J is TRBJ1-2 and V is TRBV27; D not certain. This CDR3 has 16 residues. Germline CDR1 and CDR2: MNHEY and SMNVEV (reference sequence). Trimming left V 6 bases short and J 0 bases short, with 17 bases between. The CDR3 sequence: CASSSIGRLANYGYTF. For the CDR3, the DNA is TGTGCCAGCAGCTCAATAGGACGGTTAGCTAACTATGGCTACACCTTC.

This clone was observed a single time. The J gene is TRBJ2-1, the V gene TRBV15; 7 nucleotides agree with TRBD2. The trim removed 0 bases at V and 7 bases at J, leaving 6 bases unmatched. This CDR3 contains 15 residues. CDR1 and CDR2 (germline): LNHNV, YYDKDF (reference sequence). CDR3 DNA: TGTGCCACCAGCAGAGATCCTAGCGGCATAAATGAGCAGTTCTTC. Protein product: CATSRDPSGINEQFF.

A word on this clone: This sample includes further DNA sequences coding for the same CDR3. The chain recombines TRBV28 with TRBJ1-5; unclear D gene. V was shortened by 2 bases and J by 4 bases, with 6 bases between the two germline ends. Germline V gives CDR1 MDHEN, CDR2 SYDVKM. This CDR3 contains 13 residues. Written as DNA, the CDR3 is TGTGCCAGCAGTTTAGGGTTTAATCAGCCCCAGCATTTT. It codes for CASSLGFNQPQHF.

This clone was seen a single time. The CDR3 protein is CASSLRATYEQYF. The CDR3 DNA is TGTGCCAGCAGCTTACGCGCTACCTACGAGCAGTACTTC. The V call is TRBV11-2, the J call TRBJ2-7; D ambiguous. Germline V gene data show CDR1 as SGHAT and CDR2 as FQNNGV. The CDR3 extends over 13 amino acids. The ends were cut back, 2 bases at V and 2 bases at J, with 7 bases in the middle.

The count of this clone is one. V is TRBV21-1 and J is TRBJ2-2; TRBD2 is the table's D call and was not checked against the DNA. TRBV21-1 is flagged as a pseudogene. The CDR3 consists of 19 residues. The CDR3 sequence: CASSKEKLAGRRDTGELFF. CDR3 nucleotide sequence: TGTGCCAGCAGCAAAGAAAAACTAGCGGGGCGGCGGGACACCGGGGAGCTGTTTTTT.

This clone was detected once. The chain is built from TRBV2 and TRBJ1-1; TRBD1 is a possible D gene (5 bases). In germline, CDR1 is SNHLY, CDR2 FYNNEI. The CDR3 is made up of 11 amino acids. Trimming removed 9 bases at V and 11 bases at J, with 16 bases between. CDR3 loop: CARTVGAQAFF. The CDR3 coding sequence is TGTGCCAGGACAGTTGGGGCCCAGGCTTTCTTT.

The V gene is TRBV7-9, the J gene TRBJ1-4, with D tentatively TRBD1 (5 bases). V lost 3 bases to trimming and J lost 5 bases, with 7 bases between them. CDR1 is SEHNR and CDR2 is FQNEAQ in the germline V gene (reference sequence). The CDR3 totals 13 residues. Here the CDR3 DNA reads TGTGCCAGCAGCTTTTCAGGGAATGAAAAACTGTTTTTT. It encodes CASSFSGNEKLFF.

The rearrangement links TRBV5-4 to TRBJ2-2; 7 nucleotides match TRBD2. CDR1 is SGHNT, CDR2 YYREEE, per germline (reference sequence). CDR3 size: 16 residues. V shed 4 bases and J 2 bases; nucleotides not matched to a gene: 8. CDR3 sequence reads: CASSTVGGINTGELFF. The CDR3 DNA sequence: TGTGCCAGCAGCACTGTCGGGGGGATTAACACCGGGGAGCTGTTTTTT. Full variable domain (missing parts from reference TRBV5-4 and TRBJ2-2): ETGVTQSPTHLIKTRGQQVTLRCSSQSGHNTVSWYQQALGQGPQFIFQYYREEENGRGNFPPRFSGLQFPNYSSELNVNALELDDSALYLCASSTVGGINTGELFFGEGSRLTVL.

The rearrangement joins TRBV7-9 to TRBJ2-5; the match to TRBD2 covers 12 bases. The CDR3 spans 15 residues. Looked up from germline, CDR1 is SEHNR and CDR2 is FQNEAQ (reference sequence). V shed 5 bases, J shed 3 bases, and the junction held 4 bases outside the gene matches. The CDR3 loop is CASSKGLAGEETQYF. The DNA for the CDR3 is TGTGCCAGCAGCAAGGGACTAGCGGGTGAAGAGACCCAGTACTTC.

The CDR3 loop reads CASSLAGRKDEQFF. DNA of the CDR3: TGTGCCAGCAGCTTGGCCGGGAGAAAGGATGAGCAGTTCTTC. The J gene is TRBJ2-1, the V gene TRBV5-6; TRBD2 might be the D (6 bases). The germline CDR1 and CDR2 sequences are SGHDT and YYEEEE. The V gene lost 0 bases and the J gene lost 8 bases, with 12 bases spanning the gap. The CDR3 is 14 residues long.